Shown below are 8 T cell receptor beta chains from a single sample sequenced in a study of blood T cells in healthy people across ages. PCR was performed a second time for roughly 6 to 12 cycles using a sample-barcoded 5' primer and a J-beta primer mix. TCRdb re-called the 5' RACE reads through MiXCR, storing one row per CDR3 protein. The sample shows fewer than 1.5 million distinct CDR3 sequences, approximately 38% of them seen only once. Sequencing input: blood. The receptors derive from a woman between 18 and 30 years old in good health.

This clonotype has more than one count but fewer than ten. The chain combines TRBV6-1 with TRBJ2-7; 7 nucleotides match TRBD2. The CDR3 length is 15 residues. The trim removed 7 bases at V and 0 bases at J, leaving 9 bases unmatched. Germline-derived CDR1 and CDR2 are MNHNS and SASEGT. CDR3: CASKEGGGSSYEQYF. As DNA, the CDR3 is TGTGCCAGCAAAGAAGGCGGGGGTAGCTCCTACGAGCAGTACTTC.

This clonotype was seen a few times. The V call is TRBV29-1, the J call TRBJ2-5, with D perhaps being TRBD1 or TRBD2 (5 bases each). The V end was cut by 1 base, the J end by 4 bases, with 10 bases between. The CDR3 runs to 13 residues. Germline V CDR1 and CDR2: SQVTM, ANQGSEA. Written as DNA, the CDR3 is TGCAGCGTTGAAGCGGGACCTTTAGAGACCCAGTACTTC. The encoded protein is CSVEAGPLETQYF.

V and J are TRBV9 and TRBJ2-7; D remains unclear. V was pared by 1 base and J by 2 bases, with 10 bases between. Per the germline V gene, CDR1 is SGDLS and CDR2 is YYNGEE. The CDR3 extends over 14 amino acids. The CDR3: CASSVFTEPYEQYF. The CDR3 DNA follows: TGTGCCAGCAGCGTATTTACGGAACCCTACGAGCAGTACTTC.

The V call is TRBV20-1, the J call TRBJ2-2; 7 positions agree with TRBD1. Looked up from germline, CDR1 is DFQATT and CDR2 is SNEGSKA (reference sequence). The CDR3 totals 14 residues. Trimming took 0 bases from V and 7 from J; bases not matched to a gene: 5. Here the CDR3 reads CSAREAGGIGELFF. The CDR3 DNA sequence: TGCAGTGCTAGAGAAGCAGGGGGAATCGGGGAGCTGTTTTTT.

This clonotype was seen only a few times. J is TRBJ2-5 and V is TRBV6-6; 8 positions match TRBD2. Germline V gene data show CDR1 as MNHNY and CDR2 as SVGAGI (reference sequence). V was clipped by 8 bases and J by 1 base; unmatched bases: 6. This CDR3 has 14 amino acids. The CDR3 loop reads CASGQRGGQETQYF. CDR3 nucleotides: TGTGCCAGCGGCCAACGGGGGGGCCAAGAGACCCAGTACTTC.

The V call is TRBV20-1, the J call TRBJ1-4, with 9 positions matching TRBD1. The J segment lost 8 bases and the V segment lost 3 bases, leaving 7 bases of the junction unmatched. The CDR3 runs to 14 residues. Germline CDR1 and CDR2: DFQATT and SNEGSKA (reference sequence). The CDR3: CSARAGTGNEKLFF. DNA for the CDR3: TGCAGTGCTAGGGCGGGGACAGGGAACGAAAAACTGTTTTTT.

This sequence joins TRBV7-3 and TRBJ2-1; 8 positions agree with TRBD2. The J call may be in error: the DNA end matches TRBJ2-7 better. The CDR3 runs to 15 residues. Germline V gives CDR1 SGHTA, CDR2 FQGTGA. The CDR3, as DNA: TGTGCCAGCAGCTTAGATAGCGGGGTCCTCAATGAGCAGTACTTC. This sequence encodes CASSLDSGVLNEQYF.

DNA for the CDR3: TGTGCCAGCAGCGAACTAGCGGCCTACGAGGGTGAGCAGTTCTTC. As protein: CASSELAAYEGEQFF. This chain links TRBV21-1 with TRBJ2-1; the table's D call of TRBD2 was not tested on the DNA. TRBV21-1 is labeled a pseudogene. The CDR3 is made up of 15 amino acids.